A selection of T cell receptor beta chains follows, all from one sample in a study of T cell responses to AZD1222 COVID-19 vaccine. The table came from immunoSEQ multiplex PCR; TCRdb's copy has only in-frame clones and leaves some out. The data contain 100,000 to 150,000 clones, roughly 85% of them seen just once; the ten biggest clones take up about 8.5%. This specimen was peripheral blood, taken on day 0 of AZD1222 vaccination. Receptors originate from an adult in good health. Both conserved end residues are part of each CDR3. Each record gives: CDR3 protein, CDR3 DNA, J gene, D gene, V gene, clone size, CDR3 length. A D gene is named only where the DNA matches it firmly. Rows may omit the clone size; those that give it use once, few, many or a size class.

CDR3aa: CASKTFSSGEKLFF
CDR3nt: TGTGCCAGCAAAACCTTCTCCTCGGGGGAAAAACTGTTTTTT
j_gene: TRBJ1-4
d_gene: -
v_gene: TRBV28
abundance: -
len: 14

CDR3aa: CATSGQGTYEQYF
CDR3nt: TGCGCCACCTCTGGACAGGGGACCTACGAGCAGTACTTC
j_gene: TRBJ2-7
d_gene: TRBD1
v_gene: TRBV29-1
abundance: -
len: 13

CDR3aa: CASSPPLDITEAFF
CDR3nt: TGTGCCAGCTCACCACCCCTGGACATCACTGAAGCTTTCTTT
j_gene: TRBJ1-1
d_gene: -
v_gene: TRBV18
abundance: -
len: 14

CDR3aa: CAWSPKQGTLTPFYSNQPQHF
CDR3nt: TGTGCCTGGAGCCCTAAACAGGGGACTCTTACTCCTTTTTATAGCAATCAGCCCCAGCATTTT
j_gene: TRBJ1-5
d_gene: TRBD1
v_gene: TRBV30
abundance: -
len: 21

CDR3aa: CASSIGTGTAGNTIYF
CDR3nt: TGTGCCAGTAGTATAGGGACCGGGACAGCTGGAAACACCATATATTTT
j_gene: TRBJ1-3
d_gene: TRBD1
v_gene: TRBV19
abundance: -
len: 16

CDR3aa: CASSPGTGGTTTEAFF
CDR3nt: TGTGCCAGCAGTCCAGGCACAGGGGGCACAACCACTGAAGCTTTCTTT
j_gene: TRBJ1-1
d_gene: TRBD1
v_gene: TRBV27
abundance: -
len: 16

CDR3aa: CASTTPVNIEAFF
CDR3nt: TGTGCCAGCACAACGCCGGTCAACATAGAAGCTTTCTTT
j_gene: TRBJ1-1
d_gene: -
v_gene: TRBV6-5
abundance: -
len: 13

CDR3aa: CAISEPGQGSFF
CDR3nt: TGTGCCATCAGTGAGCCAGGACAGGGGTCGTTTTTT
j_gene: TRBJ1-4
d_gene: TRBD1
v_gene: TRBV10-3
abundance: -
len: 12

CDR3aa: CASSVVGNQPQHF
CDR3nt: TGTGCCAGCAGCGTAGTGGGTAATCAGCCCCAGCATTTT
j_gene: TRBJ1-5
d_gene: -
v_gene: TRBV9
abundance: -
len: 13

CDR3aa: CASSLAGQPQHF
CDR3nt: TGTGCCAGCAGCTTAGCCGGGCAGCCCCAGCATTTT
j_gene: TRBJ1-5
d_gene: -
v_gene: TRBV7-8
abundance: -
len: 12

CDR3aa: CAGSSGGADTQYF
CDR3nt: TGTGCCGGATCTAGCGGGGGCGCAGATACGCAGTATTTT
j_gene: TRBJ2-3
d_gene: TRBD2
v_gene: TRBV11-2
abundance: -
len: 13

CDR3aa: CASSQDQGLRGYTF
CDR3nt: TGTGCCAGCAGCCAAGATCAGGGACTTAGGGGCTACACCTTC
j_gene: TRBJ1-2
d_gene: -
v_gene: TRBV3-1/TRBV3-2
abundance: once
len: 14

CDR3aa: CASSVEEHNSPLHF
CDR3nt: TGTGCCAGCAGCGTAGAGGAGCATAATTCACCCCTCCACTTT
j_gene: TRBJ1-6
d_gene: -
v_gene: TRBV5-4
abundance: -
len: 14

CDR3aa: CASGNYGYTF
CDR3nt: TGTGCTAGTGGGAACTATGGCTACACCTTC
j_gene: TRBJ1-2
d_gene: -
v_gene: TRBV12-5
abundance: -
len: 10

CDR3aa: CASSPRGTGNTIYF
CDR3nt: TGTGCCAGCAGCCCGCGGGGGACTGGAAACACCATATATTTT
j_gene: TRBJ1-3
d_gene: -
v_gene: TRBV5-4
abundance: -
len: 14

CDR3aa: CASSYRTGPYGYTF
CDR3nt: TGTGCCAGCAGTTACCGGACAGGGCCCTATGGCTACACCTTC
j_gene: TRBJ1-2
d_gene: TRBD1
v_gene: TRBV6-2/TRBV6-3
abundance: -
len: 14

CDR3aa: CASSEISYEQYF
CDR3nt: TGTGCCAGCAGTGAGATCTCCTACGAGCAGTACTTC
j_gene: TRBJ2-7
d_gene: -
v_gene: TRBV6-1
abundance: -
len: 12

CDR3aa: CASSFTSGNTGELFF
CDR3nt: TGTGCCAGCAGTTTCACTAGCGGGAACACCGGGGAGCTGTTTTTT
j_gene: TRBJ2-2
d_gene: TRBD2
v_gene: TRBV5-4
abundance: -
len: 15

CDR3aa: CASSLAGRYGYTF
CDR3nt: TGTGCCAGCAGTTTAGCAGGGAGATATGGCTACACCTTC
j_gene: TRBJ1-2
d_gene: -
v_gene: TRBV27
abundance: -
len: 13

CDR3aa: CASRLTLAGSTGELFF
CDR3nt: TGTGCCAGCAGGCTGACTCTAGCCGGTAGCACCGGGGAGCTGTTTTTT
j_gene: TRBJ2-2
d_gene: -
v_gene: TRBV7-9
abundance: -
len: 16

CDR3aa: CASSYLSRTAEAFF
CDR3nt: TGTGCCAGCAGTTACTTGTCCAGGACAGCTGAAGCTTTCTTT
j_gene: TRBJ1-1
d_gene: -
v_gene: TRBV6-5
abundance: -
len: 14

CDR3aa: CASSPQGQNTEAFF
CDR3nt: TGCGCCAGCAGCCCTCAGGGGCAGAACACTGAAGCTTTCTTT
j_gene: TRBJ1-1
d_gene: -
v_gene: TRBV5-1
abundance: -
len: 14

CDR3aa: CASSRRGSLNTGELFF
CDR3nt: TGTGCCAGCAGCCGCCGGGGTAGCCTTAACACCGGGGAGCTGTTTTTT
j_gene: TRBJ2-2
d_gene: -
v_gene: TRBV3-1/TRBV3-2
abundance: -
len: 16

CDR3aa: CASSAISSGSYEQYF
CDR3nt: TGTGCCAGCTCAGCAATATCTAGCGGCTCCTACGAGCAGTACTTC
j_gene: TRBJ2-7
d_gene: TRBD2
v_gene: TRBV18
abundance: -
len: 15

CDR3aa: CSVGHRYEQFF
CDR3nt: TGCAGCGTTGGACATAGGTATGAGCAGTTCTTC
j_gene: TRBJ2-1
d_gene: -
v_gene: TRBV29-1
abundance: -
len: 11

CDR3aa: CSARRDYEQYF
CDR3nt: TGCAGTGCCCGGAGGGACTACGAGCAGTACTTC
j_gene: TRBJ2-7
d_gene: -
v_gene: TRBV20-1
abundance: -
len: 11

CDR3aa: CATSRGDGENEKLFF
CDR3nt: TGTGCCACCAGCAGAGGTGACGGAGAAAATGAAAAACTGTTTTTT
j_gene: TRBJ1-4
d_gene: -
v_gene: TRBV15
abundance: once
len: 15

CDR3aa: CASSLDVYSGNTIYF
CDR3nt: TGTGCCAGCAGCTTGGACGTTTACTCTGGAAACACCATATATTTT
j_gene: TRBJ1-3
d_gene: -
v_gene: TRBV5-8
abundance: -
len: 15

CDR3aa: CASSPATGTGANVLTF
CDR3nt: TGCGCCAGCAGCCCCGCCACGGGAACTGGGGCCAACGTCCTGACTTTC
j_gene: TRBJ2-6
d_gene: -
v_gene: TRBV4-1
abundance: -
len: 16

CDR3aa: CASSLGSLNTEAFF
CDR3nt: TGTGCCAGCAGCTTAGGTTCCCTGAACACTGAAGCTTTCTTT
j_gene: TRBJ1-1
d_gene: -
v_gene: TRBV7-3
abundance: once
len: 14

CDR3aa: CASSGIGETLHF
CDR3nt: TGTGCCAGCAGTGGGATAGGGGAAACCCTCCACTTT
j_gene: TRBJ1-6
d_gene: -
v_gene: TRBV2
abundance: few
len: 12

CDR3aa: CASSLEGGGYTF
CDR3nt: TGCGCCAGCAGCTTGGAGGGGGGTGGCTACACCTTC
j_gene: TRBJ1-2
d_gene: -
v_gene: TRBV5-1
abundance: -
len: 12

CDR3aa: CASSVTTGINNQPQHF
CDR3nt: TGTGCCAGCAGTGTAACCACAGGGATCAACAATCAGCCCCAGCATTTT
j_gene: TRBJ1-5
d_gene: -
v_gene: TRBV6-1
abundance: once
len: 16

CDR3aa: CATSRGQGDSPLHF
CDR3nt: TGTGCCACCAGCAGAGGTCAGGGGGATTCACCCCTCCACTTT
j_gene: TRBJ1-6
d_gene: TRBD1
v_gene: TRBV15
abundance: -
len: 14

CDR3aa: CASSQGAMGETQYF
CDR3nt: TGTGCCAGCAGCCAAGGCGCAATGGGAGAGACCCAGTACTTC
j_gene: TRBJ2-5
d_gene: -
v_gene: TRBV21-1
abundance: -
len: 14

CDR3aa: CASRGDGDTIYF
CDR3nt: TGTGCCAGCCGGGGGGATGGGGACACCATATATTTT
j_gene: TRBJ1-3
d_gene: -
v_gene: TRBV9
abundance: once
len: 12

CDR3aa: CASSLTILGEGETQYF
CDR3nt: TGTGCCAGCAGCTTAACCATTTTGGGCGAGGGAGAGACCCAGTACTTC
j_gene: TRBJ2-5
d_gene: -
v_gene: TRBV11-3
abundance: -
len: 16

CDR3aa: CAISTGDFPDTQYF
CDR3nt: TGCGCCATCTCGACAGGGGATTTCCCAGATACGCAGTATTTT
j_gene: TRBJ2-3
d_gene: TRBD1
v_gene: TRBV5-1
abundance: -
len: 14

CDR3aa: CASIPIAGLSSYNEQFF
CDR3nt: TGTGCCAGCATCCCTATAGCGGGGCTGAGCTCCTACAATGAGCAGTTCTTC
j_gene: TRBJ2-1
d_gene: TRBD2
v_gene: TRBV7-6
abundance: -
len: 17

CDR3aa: CASSTGDLNTEAFF
CDR3nt: TGTGCCAGCAGCACAGGGGACCTGAACACTGAAGCTTTCTTT
j_gene: TRBJ1-1
d_gene: TRBD1
v_gene: TRBV11-3
abundance: once
len: 14

CDR3aa: CASIQGANEQFF
CDR3nt: TGTGCCAGCATACAGGGAGCCAATGAGCAGTTCTTC
j_gene: TRBJ2-1
d_gene: -
v_gene: TRBV2
abundance: -
len: 12

CDR3aa: CATSDPSLTNYGYTF
CDR3nt: TGTGCCACCAGTGATCCGTCCCTAACGAACTATGGCTACACCTTC
j_gene: TRBJ1-2
d_gene: -
v_gene: TRBV24-1
abundance: -
len: 15

CDR3aa: CASSLPNGYTF
CDR3nt: TGTGCCAGCAGTTTGCCTAATGGCTACACCTTC
j_gene: TRBJ1-2
d_gene: -
v_gene: TRBV12-3/TRBV12-4
abundance: few
len: 11

CDR3aa: CASSFGGHPGYTF
CDR3nt: TGTGCCAGCAGTTTTGGGGGTCACCCTGGCTACACCTTC
j_gene: TRBJ1-2
d_gene: -
v_gene: TRBV28
abundance: -
len: 13

CDR3aa: CASAPGQSNQPQHF
CDR3nt: TGTGCCAGCGCCCCGGGACAGAGCAATCAGCCCCAGCATTTT
j_gene: TRBJ1-5
d_gene: TRBD1
v_gene: TRBV2
abundance: once
len: 14

CDR3aa: CASSPTSGAPYNEQFF
CDR3nt: TGTGCCAGCAGCCCGACCTCAGGGGCCCCCTACAATGAGCAGTTCTTC
j_gene: TRBJ2-1
d_gene: -
v_gene: TRBV7-8
abundance: -
len: 16

CDR3aa: CASSQDRHVVGYTF
CDR3nt: TGCGCCAGCAGCCAAGATCGACACGTTGTGGGCTACACCTTC
j_gene: TRBJ1-2
d_gene: -
v_gene: TRBV4-3
abundance: few
len: 14

CDR3aa: CASSPNPGVNYGYTF
CDR3nt: TGCGCCAGCAGCCCAAACCCAGGGGTTAACTATGGCTACACCTTC
j_gene: TRBJ1-2
d_gene: -
v_gene: TRBV5-1
abundance: few
len: 15

CDR3aa: CASSLVRDGYTF
CDR3nt: TGTGCCAGCAGCTTAGTCAGGGATGGCTACACCTTC
j_gene: TRBJ1-2
d_gene: -
v_gene: TRBV7-8
abundance: -
len: 12

CDR3aa: CASSPRRGPSGNTIYF
CDR3nt: TGTGCCAGCTCACCCCGGCGGGGCCCCTCTGGAAACACCATATATTTT
j_gene: TRBJ1-3
d_gene: -
v_gene: TRBV18
abundance: -
len: 16

CDR3aa: CASVPGGLGVNTEAFF
CDR3nt: TGTGCCAGCGTTCCAGGGGGCTTGGGCGTGAACACTGAAGCTTTCTTT
j_gene: TRBJ1-1
d_gene: TRBD1
v_gene: TRBV28
abundance: -
len: 16

CDR3aa: CASSFNGGHNEQFF
CDR3nt: TGTGCCAGCAGCTTTAACGGGGGCCACAATGAGCAGTTCTTC
j_gene: TRBJ2-1
d_gene: -
v_gene: TRBV4-2
abundance: -
len: 14

CDR3aa: CASSPGLVFRFF
CDR3nt: TGTGCCAGCAGCCCCGGACTAGTTTTTCGCTTCTTC
j_gene: TRBJ2-1
d_gene: TRBD2
v_gene: TRBV12-3/TRBV12-4
abundance: -
len: 12

CDR3aa: CASSYSGLFYEQYF
CDR3nt: TGTGCCAGCAGTTATTCTGGACTGTTCTACGAGCAGTACTTC
j_gene: TRBJ2-7
d_gene: -
v_gene: TRBV6-5
abundance: -
len: 14

CDR3aa: CASRPPGLAVSLQYF
CDR3nt: TGTGCCAGCAGACCCCCGGGACTAGCGGTATCGTTACAGTATTTT
j_gene: TRBJ2-3
d_gene: TRBD2
v_gene: TRBV11-2
abundance: -
len: 15

CDR3aa: CASIGSDTQYF
CDR3nt: TGTGCCAGCATTGGGTCGGATACGCAGTATTTT
j_gene: TRBJ2-3
d_gene: -
v_gene: TRBV7-2
abundance: -
len: 11

CDR3aa: CASSEAGGLLYGYTF
CDR3nt: TGTGCCAGCAGTGAAGCGGGTGGCCTACTCTATGGCTACACCTTC
j_gene: TRBJ1-2
d_gene: -
v_gene: TRBV6-1
abundance: -
len: 15

CDR3aa: CASSLVGSEQYF
CDR3nt: TGTGCCAGCAGTCTAGTCGGCTCCGAGCAGTACTTC
j_gene: TRBJ2-7
d_gene: -
v_gene: TRBV3-1/TRBV3-2
abundance: -
len: 12

CDR3aa: CASSGAYEQYF
CDR3nt: TGTGCCAGCAGTGGGGCCTACGAGCAGTACTTC
j_gene: TRBJ2-7
d_gene: -
v_gene: TRBV2
abundance: -
len: 11